These 9 T cell receptor beta chains were sequenced from one sample in a study of blood T cell repertoires in COVID-19. Clones were read by immunoSEQ multiplex PCR, and TCRdb kept only the in-frame ones, dropping some. The sample shows over 350,000 clones, 80% to 90% of them seen only once. The sequencing sample was made of peripheral blood. The receptors were sampled from a woman in her 30s with acute or convalescent COVID-19.

The chain has TRBV5-6 and TRBJ2-2; no firm D call. Per the germline V gene, CDR1 is SGHDT and CDR2 is YYEEEE. Trimming stripped 0 bases from V and 2 bases from J, with 8 bases between. The CDR3 contains 15 residues. The chain's CDR3 is CASSLDIRNTGELFF. The CDR3 coding sequence is TGTGCCAGCAGCTTGGACATCCGCAACACCGGGGAGCTGTTTTTT.

This clone has only one observation. The J gene is TRBJ2-7, the V gene TRBV19; TRBD2 might be the D (6 bases). Trimming pared 4 bases from V and 0 bases from J, leaving 10 bases between. There are 14 residues in the CDR3. Germline V CDR1 and CDR2: LNHDA, SQIVND (reference sequence). The CDR3 is CASSSTGSSYEQYF. CDR3 nucleotides: TGTGCCAGTAGTAGCACCGGGAGCTCCTACGAGCAGTACTTC.

On this clone: At the DNA level, this CDR3 is encoded by other sequences in the same sample as well. CDR3 loop: CASSLAGSGNTIYF. In nucleotides, the CDR3 is TGTGCCAGCAGCTTGGCAGGGTCTGGAAACACCATATATTTT. The chain joins TRBV5-4 to TRBJ1-3; TRBD1 might be the D (5 bases). This CDR3 has 14 residues. The germline V gene encodes CDR1 SGHNT and CDR2 YYREEE (reference sequence). V lost 0 bases to trimming and J lost 1 base, with 5 bases between them.

The CDR3, as DNA: TGTGCCAGCAGCTTAGCTCCGGATGAGCAGTTCTTC. Translated, it gives CASSLAPDEQFF. The chain has TRBV11-2 and TRBJ2-1; D unresolved. The germline V gene has CDR1 SGHAT and CDR2 FQNNGV. CDR3 length: 12 residues. V lost 1 base and J 8 bases, leaving 6 bases between the germline ends.

The chain combines TRBV10-1 with TRBJ2-2; 9 bases are shared with TRBD2. The CDR3 is 17 residues long. Germline V gene sequence: CDR1 WNHNN, CDR2 SYGVQD (reference sequence). Trimming cost V 0 bases and J 0 bases; bases outside gene matches: 2. CDR3 sequence reads: CASSESRGGANTGELFF. The CDR3 region has the DNA TGCGCCAGCAGTGAGTCACGCGGGGGGGCGAACACCGGGGAGCTGTTTTTT.

The genes are TRBV5-4 and TRBJ2-7; D gene unclear. Between the trimmed V and J ends, which lost 0 bases and 7 bases, there was a span of 14 bases. The CDR3 is 14 amino acids. From germline, CDR1 is SGHNT and CDR2 YYREEE (reference sequence). CDR3 sequence reads: CASSLAGVEVEQYF. The CDR3 DNA is TGTGCCAGCAGCTTGGCCGGAGTCGAAGTAGAGCAGTACTTC.

This clone has ten or more counts. The chain recombines TRBV18 with TRBJ2-6, with TRBD1 identical over 9 bases. This CDR3 contains 16 residues. Germline V gene lookup returns CDR1 KGHSH and CDR2 LQKENI. Germline trimming cut 6 bases from V and 2 bases from J; bases unmatched to any gene: 5. The CDR3 loop reads CASSLDRGAGANVLTF. The CDR3 DNA sequence: TGTGCCAGCTCGCTGGACAGGGGAGCTGGGGCCAACGTCCTGACTTTC.

The rearrangement links TRBV7-9 to TRBJ2-5; tentatively, D is TRBD1 (6 bases). Trimming removed 6 bases at V and 10 bases at J, with 12 bases between. Germline assignment: CDR1 SEHNR and CDR2 FQNEAQ (reference sequence). This CDR3 is 11 amino acids long. The chain's CDR3 is CASSPGAGQYF. CDR3 DNA: TGTGCCAGCAGTCCAGGGGCCGGCCAGTACTTC.

The chain is built from TRBV18 and TRBJ1-3; D may be TRBD1 (5 bases). Trimming stripped 1 base from V and 0 bases from J, with 7 bases between. The CDR3 contains 15 residues. In germline, CDR1 is KGHSH, CDR2 LQKENI. CDR3 amino acids: CASSPQGPSGNTIYF. The CDR3 nucleotides read TGTGCCAGCTCACCACAGGGGCCCTCTGGAAACACCATATATTTT.